This record covers a single TCR beta chain. Using immunoSEQ multiplex PCR, the repertoire was profiled, and TCRdb retains in-frame clones only, with some absent. The data hold about 440,000 clones, with around 89% observed a single time. J lost 5 bases, V lost 7 bases, and 17 bases had no gene match. The CDR3 consists of 15 residues. CDR1 is SQVTM, CDR2 ANQGSEA, per germline. These data come from a study of blood T cell repertoires in COVID-19. Turning to the study itself: PBMCs, B-cell-depleted T cells, or T cells provided the cDNA or gDNA that made up the material.

The sequencing sample was made of peripheral blood. This TCR was recovered from a woman aged 45 to 65 with COVID-19, enrolled during active disease. The chain is built from TRBV29-1 and TRBJ2-7, with TRBD1 identical over 7 bases. The CDR3 bases are TGCAGCGCGTGGGTGGGTCGGACAGGTCGTGACGAGCAGTACTTC. Its protein is CSAWVGRTGRDEQYF.